These T cell receptor beta chains were read from a single sample in a study of cytomegalovirus exposure and HLA in healthy donors. The assay was immunoSEQ multiplex PCR, and TCRdb's table has in-frame clones only and misses some. The sample comprises over 110,000 clones, approximately 86% of which are singletons, and under 9% rests with the top ten. Sequenced: PBMCs. The receptors stem from a man younger than 35 in good health and CMV-seropositive. Each CDR3 is given with its conserved first and last residue. A D gene is named only where the DNA matches it firmly. Clone size is not always given. Where it is, it says once, few, many or a class for expanded clones.

v_call	d_call	j_call	clone_size	cdr3_aa	cdr3_nt
TRBV6-5	.	TRBJ1-4	.	CASSYASGSEKLFF	TGTGCCAGCAGTTACGCGAGTGGGAGTGAAAAACTGTTTTTT
TRBV7-9	TRBD1	TRBJ2-1	.	CASSRDRGSYNEQFF	TGTGCCAGCAGCCGCGACAGGGGCTCCTACAATGAGCAGTTCTTC
TRBV19	.	TRBJ2-7	.	CASSSGQNYEQYF	TGTGCCAGTAGTAGCGGACAGAACTACGAGCAGTACTTC
TRBV7-9	.	TRBJ2-1	.	CASSTGQMGKQFF	TGTGCCAGCAGCACAGGACAAATGGGGAAGCAGTTCTTC
TRBV6-1	.	TRBJ2-1	.	CASSEQLASNNEQFF	TGTGCCAGCAGTGAACAGCTAGCGTCGAACAATGAGCAGTTCTTC
TRBV2	TRBD2	TRBJ2-3	.	CASSWQSGRGADTQYF	TGTGCCAGCAGTTGGCAAAGCGGGAGAGGGGCAGATACGCAGTATTTT
TRBV4-1	.	TRBJ1-2	.	CASSQAGLKDSASNYGYTF	TGCGCCAGCAGCCAAGCTGGGCTAAAGGACAGCGCTTCTAACTATGGCTACACCTTC
TRBV6-5	TRBD1	TRBJ1-2	.	CASSYTDRDGYTF	TGTGCCAGCAGTTACACTGACAGGGATGGCTACACCTTC
TRBV7-9	TRBD1	TRBJ2-7	.	CASSGGQGDEQYF	TGTGCCAGCAGCGGGGGACAGGGGGACGAGCAGTACTTC
TRBV6-9	.	TRBJ2-5	.	CASSYSPGGRETQYF	TGTGCCAGCAGTTATTCCCCCGGGGGAAGGGAGACCCAGTACTTC
TRBV27	TRBD2	TRBJ2-7	.	CASRYIAGGPLREQYF	TGTGCCAGCAGATATATAGCGGGAGGGCCCCTTCGAGAGCAGTACTTC
TRBV19	TRBD1	TRBJ2-1	.	CASSITGTVSYNEQFF	TGTGCCAGTAGTATCACCGGGACAGTCTCCTACAATGAGCAGTTCTTC
TRBV4-2	TRBD2	TRBJ2-3	once	CASSQTRGTSGYADTQYF	TGTGCCAGCAGCCAAACAAGGGGCACTAGCGGGTACGCAGATACGCAGTATTTT
TRBV5-1	.	TRBJ2-3	.	CASSPGTRGTDTQYF	TGCGCCAGCAGCCCAGGTACTAGGGGCACAGATACGCAGTATTTT
TRBV11-2	TRBD2	TRBJ2-5	.	CASSSGLAGTQYF	TGTGCCAGCAGCTCGGGACTAGCGGGGACCCAGTACTTC
TRBV13	.	TRBJ2-7	.	CASSLGLTGYEQYF	TGTGCCAGCAGCTTAGGCCTAACAGGGTACGAGCAGTACTTC
TRBV12-5	.	TRBJ1-1	.	CASGLVLGTAGEAFF	TGTGCTAGTGGTTTGGTACTGGGGACTGCCGGTGAAGCTTTCTTT
TRBV6-5	TRBD1	TRBJ2-2	.	CASSKQGALTGELFF	TGTGCCAGCAGTAAACAGGGGGCACTGACCGGGGAGCTGTTTTTT
TRBV5-4	.	TRBJ2-5	.	CASSLLTSFVETQYF	TGTGCCAGCAGCTTGTTAACTAGCTTTGTAGAGACCCAGTACTTC
TRBV7-2	TRBD1	TRBJ2-7	.	CASSLNPPGQSYEQYF	TGTGCCAGCAGCTTAAATCCCCCGGGACAGTCCTACGAGCAGTACTTC
TRBV5-1	.	TRBJ1-5	.	CASSFSGEPQHF	TGCGCCAGCAGCTTCTCGGGGGAGCCCCAGCATTTT
TRBV15	.	TRBJ2-7	.	CATSRGGSTYEQYF	TGTGCCACCAGCAGAGGAGGGTCGACCTACGAGCAGTACTTC
TRBV25-1	.	TRBJ2-7	few	CASRRGAGYEQYF	TGTGCCAGCAGACGGGGGGCCGGGTACGAGCAGTACTTC
TRBV15	.	TRBJ2-7	.	CATRSGSYEQYF	TGTGCCACCCGCTCGGGGTCCTACGAGCAGTACTTC
TRBV5-1	TRBD2	TRBJ2-7	.	CASSFLAGAAYEQYF	TGCGCCAGCAGCTTTCTAGCGGGCGCCGCCTACGAGCAGTACTTC
TRBV5-5	.	TRBJ1-5	.	CASSLGAGYQPQHF	TGTGCCAGCAGCTTGGGGGCAGGGTATCAGCCCCAGCATTTT
TRBV30	.	TRBJ1-5	.	CAWSVQGNQPQHF	TGTGCCTGGAGTGTACAGGGCAATCAGCCCCAGCATTTT
TRBV6-5	TRBD1	TRBJ1-5	.	CASSPGTGSHQPQHF	TGTGCCAGCAGTCCCGGGACAGGGTCACATCAGCCCCAGCATTTT
TRBV7-9	TRBD1	TRBJ1-2	.	CASSPGQGALNYGYTF	TGTGCCAGCAGCCCAGGACAGGGGGCTCTTAACTATGGCTACACCTTC
TRBV11-2	TRBD1	TRBJ2-2	few	CASSPWTGLGELFF	TGTGCCAGCAGCCCCTGGACAGGGTTGGGGGAGCTGTTTTTT
TRBV7-8	TRBD2	TRBJ2-7	.	CASSLAGLAGRYEQYF	TGTGCCAGCAGCTTAGCGGGGCTAGCGGGAAGGTACGAGCAGTACTTC
TRBV6-1	.	TRBJ1-3	.	CASRALTASGNTIYF	TGTGCCAGCAGGGCTCTGACAGCCTCTGGAAACACCATATATTTT
TRBV6-1	TRBD1	TRBJ1-1	.	CASSAPDRGTSEAFF	TGTGCCAGCAGTGCACCGGACAGGGGAACAAGTGAAGCTTTCTTT
TRBV27	TRBD1	TRBJ1-2	.	CASSWDSFGYGYTF	TGTGCCAGCAGTTGGGACAGCTTCGGCTATGGCTACACCTTC
TRBV15	.	TRBJ2-3	.	CATSRDLRDTQYF	TGTGCCACCAGCAGAGATCTTAGAGATACGCAGTATTTT
TRBV5-6	TRBD1	TRBJ2-1	.	CASSKRTGFGNEQFF	TGTGCCAGCAGCAAGAGGACAGGGTTTGGCAATGAGCAGTTCTTC
TRBV29-1	TRBD2	TRBJ2-7	.	CSAGTSGYEQYF	TGCAGCGCCGGGACTAGTGGATACGAGCAGTACTTC
TRBV6-1	.	TRBJ2-1	.	CASAQRGTELNEQFF	TGTGCCAGCGCCCAACGGGGGACTGAACTAAATGAGCAGTTCTTC
TRBV5-6	.	TRBJ1-3	.	CASSHGRNTIYF	TGTGCCAGCAGCCACGGGAGGAACACCATATATTTT
TRBV7-9	.	TRBJ2-3	.	CASSPGLLTDTQYF	TGTGCCAGCAGCCCCGGACTTCTCACAGATACGCAGTATTTT
TRBV29-1	TRBD2	TRBJ2-7	once	CSVSDGGTSYEQYF	TGCAGCGTTAGCGACGGGGGGACTTCCTACGAGCAGTACTTC
TRBV28	.	TRBJ2-5	.	CASSLGGSQETQYF	TGTGCCAGCAGCCTTGGAGGGTCGCAAGAGACCCAGTACTTC
TRBV15	.	TRBJ1-2	.	CATARGGLGGYTF	TGTGCCACAGCCCGAGGCGGGTTAGGGGGCTACACCTTC
TRBV6-4	.	TRBJ2-1	.	CASSDTGKSYNEQFF	TGTGCCAGCAGTGATACCGGGAAATCCTACAATGAGCAGTTCTTC
TRBV7-8	TRBD2	TRBJ2-3	.	CASSNPVTSGMTDTQYF	TGTGCCAGCAGCAATCCCGTCACTAGCGGGATGACAGATACGCAGTATTTT
TRBV5-4	.	TRBJ2-7	.	CASSFLQGSYPSYEQYF	TGTGCCAGCAGCTTTCTCCAGGGATCATATCCCTCCTACGAGCAGTACTTC
TRBV27	TRBD2	TRBJ2-4	.	CATPGLAGEAKNIQYF	TGTGCCACCCCCGGACTAGCGGGAGAAGCCAAAAACATTCAGTACTTC
TRBV5-4	TRBD1	TRBJ1-2	.	CASSPPGQEDYGYTF	TGTGCCAGCAGCCCCCCGGGACAGGAGGACTATGGCTACACCTTC
TRBV18	TRBD1	TRBJ1-5	.	CASSGASTGLSQPQHF	TGTGCCAGCTCAGGAGCGTCGACAGGGCTGAGTCAGCCCCAGCATTTT
TRBV27	.	TRBJ2-2	once	CASSLWSGAEWVFF	TGTGCCAGCAGTTTATGGTCAGGGGCCGAATGGGTGTTTTTT